This TCR beta chain was retrieved from a study of T cells after yellow fever vaccination. Overall study findings and caveats: Contamination by abundant bulk-population clonotypes could be present in FACS-sorted repertoires. Weaker overall, the secondary response nonetheless peaked faster (day 5 versus 15). Among primary-vaccination clones, most reappeared after the booster, at roughly 96% for CD4 and about 90% for CD8.

The CDR3 runs 13 residues. Germline lookup yields CDR1 ENHRY and CDR2 SYGVKD. V lost 4 bases and J 3 bases, leaving 9 bases between the germline ends. Template-switching 5'RACE yielded the TCR cDNA; a universal primer site and UMIs were added in the process. TCRdb reprocessed the 5' RACE reads via MiXCR and lists one record per CDR3 protein. This table has about 260,000 distinct CDR3 sequences, 10% to 15% appearing once. With respect to this clonotype: Its antigen is undetermined.

The material sequenced was CD4+ T cells sorted from PBMCs, taken 45 days after the yellow fever booster vaccination. This chain joins TRBV10-3 and TRBJ2-5, with D possibly being TRBD1 or TRBD2 (5 bases each). This clonotype was obtained from a man younger than 45 who received the YFV17D yellow fever vaccine. CDR3 nucleotide sequence: TGTGCCATCAGTGTGGGGGAAGAAGAGACCCAGTACTTC. This codes for CAISVGEEETQYF.